The source of this T cell receptor beta chain is a study of blood T cell repertoires in COVID-19. The overall study: PBMCs, B-cell-depleted T cells, or T cells provided the cDNA or gDNA that made up the material.

Living in roughly 25 US areas, the participants were between about 18 and 90 years of age. Recovered status applied to Cohort 3 donors who had two consecutive negative PCRs. It also applied to those with clearance or with symptom resolution. Measured with immunoSEQ multiplex PCR; TCRdb has only the in-frame clones, and not every one. The sample includes roughly 200,000 clones, 80% to 90% of them seen just once. The CDR3 loop spans 15 amino acids. V dropped 5 bases and J dropped 3; count of bases not matched to a gene: 7. The germline V gene has CDR1 SGHTA and CDR2 FQGNSA. The chain joins TRBV7-2 to TRBJ2-7, with 10 bases fitting TRBD1. Material: PBMCs or T cells enriched from blood (not recorded which). The receptor's source is a man aged 30 to 39 who had recovered from COVID-19. The CDR3 DNA reads TGTGCCAGCAGCCCACCGGGGACAGGGGACTACGAGCAGTACTTC. Amino acid sequence: CASSPPGTGDYEQYF.